Presented here are 28 T cell receptor beta chains from one specimen sequenced in a study of blood T cell repertoires in COVID-19. Repertoires were generated with immunoSEQ multiplex PCR, while TCRdb's copy carries only in-frame clones and drops some. The table lists fewer than 450,000 clones, around 88% of them singletons. The sequenced sample consisted of peripheral blood. The origin of the receptors is a woman aged 45 to 65 with COVID-19, enrolled during active disease.

The chain couples TRBV18 to TRBJ1-4; TRBD1 matches 7 bases. Germline CDR1 and CDR2: KGHSH and LQKENI. Trimming cost V 0 bases and J 0 bases; bases outside gene matches: 4. The CDR3 is 17 residues long. For the CDR3, the DNA is TGTGCCAGCTCACCACCGACAGGGACTGCAACTAATGAAAAACTGTTTTTT. Its protein is CASSPPTGTATNEKLFF.

CDR3 DNA sequence: TGTGCCAGCAGCTTAGTTCGGGTGCAGGGCAGCAACGAGCAGTACTTC. Residues: CASSLVRVQGSNEQYF. The chain uses TRBV11-1 and TRBJ2-7; D might be TRBD1 (5 bases). Trimming removed 1 base from V and 5 bases from J, with 18 bases in between. The CDR3 totals 16 residues. Germline V gives CDR1 SGHAT, CDR2 FQDESV (reference sequence).

The genes are TRBV7-8 and TRBJ2-1, with TRBD1 matching 12 bases. The CDR3 has 15 residues. Germline lookup yields CDR1 SGHVS and CDR2 FQNEAQ. After removal of 5 bases from V and 7 bases from J, the junction contained 6 bases not matched to a gene. The CDR3 sequence: CASSLGTGGANEQFF. The CDR3, as DNA: TGTGCCAGCAGCCTTGGGACAGGGGGCGCGAATGAGCAGTTCTTC. Supplemented by reference TRBV7-8 and TRBJ2-1, the full variable domain reads GAGVSQSPRYKVAKRGQDVALRCDPISGHVSLFWYQQALGQGPEFLTYFQNEAQLDKSGLPSDRFFAERPEGSVSTLKIQRTQQEDSAVYLCASSLGTGGANEQFFGPGTRLTVL.

The rearrangement uses TRBV9 and TRBJ1-2, with 11 bases aligning to TRBD1. The CDR3 has 16 residues. Looked up from germline, CDR1 is SGDLS and CDR2 is YYNGEE. Trimming cost V 4 bases and J 7 bases; bases outside gene matches: 12. This CDR3 reads CASSPRTGGDKVGYTF. The CDR3 nucleotides are TGTGCCAGCAGCCCTCGGACAGGGGGCGATAAAGTTGGCTACACCTTC.

The CDR3 bases are TGCGCCAGCAGCCGAGAGGGACAATCCTACAATGAGCAGTTCTTC. Amino acid sequence: CASSREGQSYNEQFF. The J gene is TRBJ2-1, the V gene TRBV4-1; a weak D match, TRBD1 (6 bases). Germline CDR1 and CDR2: MGHRA and YSYEKL. V gave up 4 bases and J gave up 1 base, with 11 bases separating them. This CDR3 contains 15 residues.

This clone has only a few counts. J is TRBJ1-6 and V is TRBV4-1; D unclear. Germline V gene sequence: CDR1 MGHRA, CDR2 YSYEKL. Trimming took off 3 bases at V and 5 bases at J, with 20 bases between the two ends. The CDR3 is 18 amino acids. CDR3 bases: TGCGCCAGCAGCCAGGCTTTTGGGCAGCTTAGTCATAATTCACCCCTCCACTTT. Protein: CASSQAFGQLSHNSPLHF.

V usage is TRBV10-1 and J usage is TRBJ2-5; D gene ambiguous. This CDR3 is 13 amino acids long. Trimming removed 3 bases from V and 7 bases from J, with 12 bases in between. Germline CDR1 and CDR2: WNHNN and SYGVQD (reference sequence). The CDR3 sequence: CASSESPSRTQYF. The CDR3 bases are TGCGCCAGCAGTGAATCGCCTAGTAGGACCCAGTACTTC.

The V call is TRBV12-2, the J call TRBJ2-3; TRBD1, the table's D call, lacks a check against the DNA. TRBV12-2 represents a pseudogene. The CDR3 runs 15 residues. CDR3 coding DNA: TGTGCAAGTCGCTTAGATAGGGGCAGGACAGATACGCAGTATTTT. Translation: CASRLDRGRTDTQYF.

The chain links TRBV5-7 to TRBJ2-2; D perhaps matches TRBD2 (5 bases). TRBV5-7 is an ORF, and what it does is uncertain. The CDR3 loop spans 17 amino acids. The V and J ends lost 4 bases and 1 base respectively, with 17 bases between them. CDR3 DNA: TGTGCCAGCAGCGCAGACTCGAGGGCCGGGAACACCGGGGAGCTGTTTTTT. Protein product: CASSADSRAGNTGELFF.

The gene calls are TRBV7-9 and TRBJ1-2; D call uncertain. CDR1 is SEHNR and CDR2 is FQNEAQ in the germline V gene (reference sequence). V shed 6 bases and J shed 7 bases, with 15 bases lying between them. This CDR3 has 13 amino acids. CDR3 in amino acids: CASRDPPPGGYTF. CDR3 sequence (DNA): TGTGCCAGCAGAGACCCCCCCCCAGGTGGCTACACCTTC.

V gene TRBV12-5 combines with J gene TRBJ2-2, with 8 bases lining up with TRBD2. CDR1 is LGHNT, CDR2 FRNRAP, per germline. The junction had 3 bases not matched to a gene; V was cut back by 3 bases and J by 0 bases. The CDR3 is 16 residues long. The CDR3 DNA reads as TGTGCTAGTGGTTTCCCCGGGGGGGCGAACACCGGGGAGCTGTTTTTT. It specifies CASGFPGGANTGELFF.

This chain joins TRBV6-5 and TRBJ2-3; D is uncertain. The germline gives CDR1 MNHEY, CDR2 SVGAGI. This CDR3 region has 16 residues. Trimming took off 0 bases at V and 0 bases at J, with 10 bases between the two ends. The CDR3 bases are TGTGCCAGCAGTTACTCAGCCAACCCTAGCACAGATACGCAGTATTTT. Translation gives CASSYSANPSTDTQYF.

The CDR3 reads CASTLPRTERNTIYF. Written as DNA, the CDR3 is TGCGCCAGCACCTTGCCTAGGACAGAAAGAAACACCATATATTTT. The rearrangement uses TRBV23-1 and TRBJ1-3; a possible D gene is TRBD1 (6 bases). TRBV23-1 is filed as an ORF, its function uncertain. The CDR3 runs 15 residues. Trimming stripped 7 bases from V and 5 bases from J, with 18 bases between.

The chain has TRBV11-2 and TRBJ1-1; possible D gene TRBD1, 5 bases. The V gene's germline CDR1 is SGHAT and CDR2 FQNNGV. V lost 6 bases and J lost 2, with 19 bases in between. The CDR3 sequence is 16 residues long. CDR3 sequence reads: CASRGLTGPLNTEAFF. The CDR3 region has the DNA TGTGCCAGCAGGGGACTTACAGGTCCTTTAAACACTGAAGCTTTCTTT.

This chain links TRBV7-3 with TRBJ2-3, with 11 nucleotides matching TRBD2. CDR3 length equals 16 residues. With V trimmed by 5 bases and J by 4 bases, 8 bases remained unmatched. Germline V gene sequence: CDR1 SGHTA, CDR2 FQGTGA. CDR3 region: CASSLVSGGAPDTQYF. The CDR3 bases are TGTGCCAGCAGCCTCGTTAGCGGGGGGGCCCCAGATACGCAGTATTTT.

The J gene is TRBJ2-7, the V gene TRBV2; 7 bases fit TRBD2. Trimming took 8 bases from V and 6 from J; bases not matched to a gene: 13. Germline V gene lookup returns CDR1 SNHLY and CDR2 FYNNEI. CDR3 length equals 14 residues. The chain's CDR3 is CASSPTGGRGEQYF. The CDR3 DNA reads as TGTGCCAGCTCCCCCACGGGGGGTCGGGGCGAGCAGTACTTC.

The chain is built from TRBV6-6 and TRBJ2-3; D is unclear. V was trimmed by 2 bases and J by 0 bases, leaving 12 bases between them. Germline CDR1 is MNHNY and CDR2 is SVGAGI (reference sequence). CDR3 length: 16 residues. The CDR3 DNA sequence: TGTGCCAGCAGTTACCTTAGACTCACTAGCACAGATACGCAGTATTTT. Amino acid sequence: CASSYLRLTSTDTQYF.

V gene TRBV28 combines with J gene TRBJ1-5, with TRBD1 as a possible D gene (5 bases). The V gene lost 7 bases and the J gene lost 7 bases, with 14 bases spanning the gap. Germline CDR1 MDHEN, CDR2 SYDVKM. The CDR3 spans 13 residues. The CDR3: CASIRRRGQPQHF. CDR3 sequence (DNA): TGTGCCAGCATCCGTCGAAGGGGACAGCCCCAGCATTTT.

The chain combines TRBV5-6 with TRBJ1-1; tentatively, D is TRBD1 (6 bases). The V end was cut by 3 bases, the J end by 1 base, with 19 bases between. The CDR3 is 17 residues long. Germline CDR1 and CDR2: SGHDT and YYEEEE. The CDR3 reads CASSSMETGTSNTEAFF. In DNA form, the CDR3 reads TGTGCCAGCAGCTCCATGGAAACCGGGACATCGAACACTGAAGCTTTCTTT.

This clone was observed once. V is TRBV19 and J is TRBJ1-2; 7 bases are a match to TRBD1. Germline CDR1 and CDR2: LNHDA and SQIVND (reference sequence). With V trimmed by 5 bases and J by 6 bases, 12 bases remained unmatched. This CDR3 has 15 amino acids. The CDR3: CASSPAPITGDGYTF. CDR3 DNA: TGTGCCAGTAGTCCGGCCCCTATCACAGGGGATGGCTACACCTTC.

The rearrangement uses TRBV10-1 and TRBJ1-3, with D possibly matching TRBD1 (5 bases). Germline CDR1 WNHNN, CDR2 SYGVQD (reference sequence). There are 14 residues in the CDR3. The V gene lost 5 bases and the J gene lost 0 bases, with 8 bases spanning the gap. CDR3 coding DNA: TGCGCCAGCAGTCGGGGGACCTCTGGAAACACCATATATTTT. Protein product: CASSRGTSGNTIYF.

The CDR3 DNA reads as TGTGCCAGCACCCCGCCGGGGAATGAGCAGTTCTTC. This gives the protein CASTPPGNEQFF. The chain combines TRBV7-8 with TRBJ2-1; TRBD2 might be the D (5 bases). Germline V gives CDR1 SGHVS, CDR2 FQNEAQ. Deletions cut 7 bases from V and 7 bases from J, with 11 bases between. The CDR3 runs to 12 residues.

The genes are TRBV12-3 or TRBV12-4 and TRBJ2-7, with unresolved D. The V gene lost 1 base and the J gene lost 6 bases, with 7 bases spanning the gap. The CDR3 loop spans 12 amino acids. The CDR3 loop reads CASSLDFSEQYF. The CDR3 bases are TGTGCCAGCAGTTTAGACTTCTCCGAGCAGTACTTC.

This clone was seen only a few times. The chain joins TRBV6-5 to TRBJ2-3; 8 nucleotides agree with TRBD2. This CDR3 is built from 15 residues. V was pared by 4 bases and J by 5 bases, with 8 bases of the junction left unmatched. The germline V gene has CDR1 MNHEY and CDR2 SVGAGI. This CDR3 is CASSWRGARGDTQYF. Here the CDR3 DNA reads TGTGCCAGCAGTTGGCGGGGGGCCAGGGGAGATACGCAGTATTTT.

The chain is built from TRBV2 and TRBJ2-5; 7 bases agree with TRBD2. V was pared by 7 bases and J by 0 bases, with 8 bases of the junction left unmatched. In germline, CDR1 is SNHLY, CDR2 FYNNEI. The CDR3 totals 15 residues. CDR3 region: CASTLAGVYQETQYF. CDR3 DNA: TGTGCCAGCACCTTGGCGGGGGTGTACCAAGAGACCCAGTACTTC.

The chain carries TRBV28 and TRBJ2-5, with a possible D match to TRBD1 (6 bases). With 8 bases removed from V and 4 bases from J, the gap between germline ends came to 14 bases. CDR1 is MDHEN, CDR2 SYDVKM, per germline. The CDR3 contains 13 residues. Written as DNA, the CDR3 is TGTGCCAGCGGGGGCAGGGAAAGAGAGACCCAGTACTTC. Residues: CASGGRERETQYF.

This chain joins TRBV6-6 and TRBJ2-1; TRBD1 is a possible D gene (5 bases). The CDR3 is 14 residues long. Per germline, CDR1 MNHNY and CDR2 SVGAGI (reference sequence). V lost 2 bases, J lost 5 bases, and 10 bases lay in between. The CDR3, as DNA: TGTGCCAGCAGTTACAGGGGCAGTGACAATGAGCAGTTCTTC. As protein: CASSYRGSDNEQFF.

The J gene is TRBJ2-3, the V gene TRBV7-9; no clear D gene. CDR3 size: 14 residues. CDR1 and CDR2 (germline): SEHNR, FQNEAQ (reference sequence). Trimming shortened V by 5 bases and J by 1 base, and 10 bases separated the two germline ends. CDR3 protein: CASSPLGRTDTQYF. The CDR3 region has the DNA TGTGCCAGCAGCCCCCTGGGCCGCACAGATACGCAGTATTTT.